The 7 T cell receptor beta chains in this list originate from one sample, sequenced in a study of radiotherapy plus CTLA-4 blockade in lung cancer. This table comes from immunoSEQ multiplex PCR, and its TCRdb copy is limited to in-frame clones, with some not included. The sample lists 95,000 to 150,000 clones, approximately 90% occurring once. The source material was peripheral blood, sampled from a patient treated with radiotherapy plus ipilimumab. Receptor source: a human donor with non-small cell lung cancer that progressed on radiotherapy plus ipilimumab.

This clone was seen only a few times. The chain links TRBV27 to TRBJ1-1, with D hard to call. V was trimmed by 8 bases and J by 0 bases, leaving 10 bases between them. Germline lookup yields CDR1 MNHEY and CDR2 SMNVEV (reference sequence). The CDR3 covers 13 residues. CDR3 region: CASLGPVNTEAFF. Here the CDR3 DNA reads TGTGCCAGCCTCGGGCCGGTGAACACTGAAGCTTTCTTT.

This rearrangement joins TRBV9 to TRBJ2-3; no clear D. The germline CDR1 and CDR2 sequences are SGDLS and YYNGEE. The V end was cut by 9 bases, the J end by 6 bases, with 17 bases between. The CDR3 has 13 amino acids. The CDR3 bases are TGTGCCATCCCCGAAGTGACCACGGATACGCAGTATTTT. Protein sequence: CAIPEVTTDTQYF.

The CDR3 spells CASRPPNTGELFF. CDR3 DNA: TGTGCCAGCAGGCCACCGAACACCGGGGAGCTGTTTTTT. V usage is TRBV6-1 and J usage is TRBJ2-2; D remains unclear. The V end lost 6 bases, the J end lost 0 bases, and 5 bases lay between the germline ends. Germline V lookup: CDR1 MNHNS, CDR2 SASEGT. The CDR3 covers 13 residues.

This sequence joins TRBV4-1 and TRBJ2-7; perhaps TRBD2 as D (5 bases). The V and J ends lost 3 bases and 3 bases respectively, with 27 bases between them. Germline V CDR1 and CDR2: MGHRA, YSYEKL. This CDR3 contains 19 residues. The CDR3 sequence is CASSQQVAGVLLEGYEQYF. As DNA, the CDR3 is TGCGCCAGCAGCCAGCAGGTGGCCGGGGTCCTATTAGAGGGCTACGAGCAGTACTTC.

This chain uses TRBV6-5 with TRBJ1-2; D unclear. The CDR3 sequence is 14 residues long. CDR1 and CDR2 from the germline V gene are MNHEY and SVGAGI. The V end lost 6 bases, the J end lost 6 bases, and 17 bases lay between the germline ends. CDR3 protein: CASRPPLQRDGYTF. CDR3 DNA: TGTGCCAGCAGGCCTCCGCTGCAAAGGGATGGCTACACCTTC.

The chain is built from TRBV7-9 and TRBJ1-2; D remains ambiguous. The germline V and J ends were trimmed by 10 bases and 7 bases, with 10 bases remaining between them. This CDR3 region has 10 residues. CDR1 and CDR2 (germline): SEHNR, FQNEAQ (reference sequence). CDR3 in DNA: TGTGCCATTTTTGGTGGTGGCTACACCTTC. Translated, it gives CAIFGGGYTF.

The chain recombines TRBV15 with TRBJ1-2; D unclear. Germline V CDR1 and CDR2: LNHNV, YYDKDF (reference sequence). The CDR3 loop spans 14 amino acids. The ends were cut back, 0 bases at V and 8 bases at J, with 13 bases in the middle. Written as DNA, the CDR3 is TGTGCCACCAGCAGAGATCCCCAGGTGGGAGGCTACACCTTC. Translating gives CATSRDPQVGGYTF.